One and the same sample provided the 23 T cell receptor beta chains below, sequenced in a study of T cells after yellow fever vaccination. TCRdb redid the calling of the 5' RACE reads with MiXCR, one entry per CDR3 protein. The sample includes roughly 50,000 distinct CDR3 sequences, roughly 7% of them seen just once. The material sequenced was CD8+ T cells sorted from PBMCs, taken around 16 days after the first yellow fever vaccination. The receptors were gathered from a man between 18 and 29 years old who received the YFV17D yellow fever vaccine.

This clonotype was recorded at least ten times. This chain joins TRBV29-1 and TRBJ2-7; D unresolved. The CDR3 totals 11 residues. The germline gives CDR1 SQVTM, CDR2 ANQGSEA. V lost 4 bases to trimming and J lost 5 bases, with 9 bases between them. CDR3 in DNA: TGCAGCGTTGTGCGGTCAAACGAGCAGTACTTC. Protein: CSVVRSNEQYF.

This clonotype was counted only a few times. This chain links TRBV7-6 with TRBJ1-5; no clear D. From germline, CDR1 is SGHVS and CDR2 FNYEAQ. The CDR3 is 13 residues long. V was cut by 6 bases and J by 7 bases, with 13 bases left in between. CDR3 protein: CASSRTLGQPQHF. The CDR3 region has the DNA TGTGCCAGCAGTCGTACATTGGGACAGCCCCAGCATTTT.

This clonotype was detected many times. V usage is TRBV12-3 or TRBV12-4 and J usage is TRBJ2-5, with D tentatively TRBD1 or TRBD2 (6 bases each). Trimming cost V 6 bases and J 5 bases, with 16 bases left between them. The CDR3 sequence is 14 residues long. The CDR3 loop reads CASRAMGGRETQYF. The CDR3 nucleotides read TGTGCCAGCAGGGCCATGGGGGGCCGGGAGACCCAGTACTTC.

This clonotype was picked up many times. The chain carries TRBV5-1 and TRBJ2-1; 7 bases line up with TRBD1. Germline-derived CDR1 and CDR2 are SGHRS and YFSETQ. CDR3 length: 17 residues. The J segment lost 4 bases and the V segment lost 4 bases, leaving 14 bases of the junction unmatched. The DNA of the CDR3 is TGCGCCAGCAGCCCAACGAGGACAGGAGCCGATTACAATGAGCAGTTCTTC. Protein product: CASSPTRTGADYNEQFF.

The rearrangement links TRBV5-1 to TRBJ1-2; D possibly corresponds to TRBD1 (6 bases). The ends were cut back, 7 bases at V and 7 bases at J, with 17 bases in the middle. The CDR3 totals 13 residues. The germline CDR1 and CDR2 sequences are SGHRS and YFSETQ. The CDR3 loop reads CASGEQGDFGYTF. DNA of the CDR3: TGCGCCAGCGGGGAACAGGGTGACTTTGGCTACACCTTC.

This rearrangement joins TRBV5-1 to TRBJ2-7, with D possibly matching TRBD1 (6 bases). CDR1 SGHRS and CDR2 YFSETQ come from the germline V gene. V dropped 0 bases and J dropped 1 base, with 11 bases sitting between them. This CDR3 has 15 amino acids. The CDR3 DNA follows: TGCGCCAGCAGCTTGGAAGGGGGTCGTTCCTACGAGCAGTACTTC. Translation gives CASSLEGGRSYEQYF.

This clonotype was counted ten times or more. J is TRBJ2-7 and V is TRBV29-1, with D possibly called TRBD1 or TRBD2 (6 bases each). This CDR3 region has 14 residues. Germline V gene data show CDR1 as SQVTM and CDR2 as ANQGSEA. V lost 6 bases, J lost 4 bases, and 19 bases lay in between. The chain's CDR3 is CSVGGLSKEYEQYF. CDR3 nucleotides: TGCAGCGTAGGGGGACTCTCGAAGGAATACGAGCAGTACTTC.

This clonotype was recorded many times. The rearrangement links TRBV7-3 to TRBJ2-1; a weak D match, TRBD2 (5 bases). This CDR3 has 16 residues. V gave up 0 bases and J gave up 3 bases, with 12 bases separating them. Germline V lookup: CDR1 SGHTA, CDR2 FQGTGA. The CDR3 region is CASSLTPGSLYNEQFF. DNA for the CDR3: TGTGCCAGCAGCTTAACTCCGGGGAGCCTCTACAATGAGCAGTTCTTC.

In this sample, this clonotype turned up many times. This chain links TRBV7-2 with TRBJ2-5; D perhaps matches TRBD2 (6 bases). CDR3 length: 15 amino acids. CDR1 and CDR2 (germline): SGHTA, FQGNSA. V dropped 5 bases and J dropped 5 bases, with 18 bases sitting between them. CDR3 in amino acids: CASSQQRAPEETQYF. CDR3 coding DNA: TGTGCCAGCAGCCAACAGCGGGCCCCCGAGGAGACCCAGTACTTC. The variable domain in full, with the rest retrieved from reference TRBV7-2 and TRBJ2-5, is GAGVSQSPSNKVTEKGKDVELRCDPISGHTALYWYRQSLGQGLEFLIYFQGNSAPDKSGLPSDRFSAERTGGSVSTLTIQRTQQEDSAVYLCASSQQRAPEETQYFGPGTRLLVL.

The table lists this clonotype with many counts. The chain joins TRBV27 to TRBJ2-7; D unresolved. Trimming pared 7 bases from V and 3 bases from J, leaving 28 bases between. Germline V CDR1 and CDR2: MNHEY, SMNVEV (reference sequence). CDR3 size: 18 residues. CDR3 in amino acids: CASTPDPESATLNYEQYF. The CDR3, as DNA: TGTGCCAGCACACCAGACCCGGAGAGTGCCACGTTAAACTACGAGCAGTACTTC.

This clonotype has a count of ten or more. Here the CDR3 reads CASSPREGRGPDTQYF. Written as DNA, the CDR3 is TGTGCCAGCAGCCCGCGTGAGGGGAGAGGCCCAGATACGCAGTATTTT. The rearrangement links TRBV12-3 or TRBV12-4 to TRBJ2-3; the D gene could be TRBD1 or TRBD2 (5 bases each). V was cut by 6 bases and J by 4 bases, with 20 bases left in between. The CDR3 extends over 16 amino acids.

This clonotype was seen at least ten times. CDR3 loop: CASSLTGGGSPLHF. The CDR3 DNA sequence: TGTGCCAGCAGCTTGACAGGTGGGGGTTCACCCCTCCACTTT. The chain carries TRBV11-3 and TRBJ1-6; D possibly corresponds to TRBD1 (6 bases). V was trimmed by 3 bases and J by 9 bases, leaving 12 bases between them. The CDR3 is 14 residues long. Germline V gene data show CDR1 as SGHNT and CDR2 as YENEEA.

This clonotype has ten or more counts. The chain uses TRBV25-1 and TRBJ1-2; D not resolved. The CDR3 spans 14 residues. Germline CDR1 MGHDK, CDR2 SYGVNS. Between the trimmed V and J ends, which lost 3 bases and 8 bases, there was a span of 16 bases. The CDR3 DNA is TGTGCCAGCAGTGATATATCTGAGAGTAGAGGCTACACCTTC. As protein: CASSDISESRGYTF.

Points on this clonotype: With a much larger clone just one base away, this may be a read error. The chain uses TRBV9 and TRBJ2-2, with D possibly matching TRBD1 (6 bases). The V gene's germline CDR1 is SGDLS and CDR2 YYNGEE. This CDR3 is 13 amino acids long. The DNA for the CDR3 is TGTGCCAACAGCGTATCAGGGGCCGGGGAGCTGTTTTTT. Translated, it gives CANSVSGAGELFF. The full variable domain, with the rest looked up from reference TRBV9 and TRBJ2-2, is DSGVTQTPKHLITATGQRVTLRCSPRSGDLSVYWYQQSLDQGLQFLIQYYNGEERAKGNILERFSAQQFPDLHSELNLSSLELGDSALYFCANSVSGAGELFFGEGSRLTVL.

The gene calls are TRBV28 and TRBJ2-1; tentatively, D is TRBD1 or TRBD2 (5 bases each). Germline values: CDR1 MDHEN, CDR2 SYDVKM. The CDR3 length is 15 residues. Trimming removed 5 bases at V and 5 bases at J, with 16 bases between. CDR3 sequence (DNA): TGTGCCAGCAGTGTCTTTATGGGACCACACAATGAGCAGTTCTTC. Protein product: CASSVFMGPHNEQFF. Drawing the rest from reference TRBV28 and TRBJ2-1, the complete variable domain is DVKVTQSSRYLVKRTGEKVFLECVQDMDHENMFWYRQDPGLGLRLIYFSYDVKMKEKGDIPEGYSVSREKKERFSLILESASTNQTSMYLCASSVFMGPHNEQFFGPGTRLTVL.

The V call is TRBV6-5, the J call TRBJ2-5; the D gene could be TRBD1 or TRBD2 (5 bases each). This CDR3 is 15 amino acids long. In germline, CDR1 is MNHEY, CDR2 SVGAGI. The V gene lost 4 bases and the J gene lost 5 bases, with 17 bases spanning the gap. CDR3 loop: CASSWTAGLRETQYF. The CDR3 nucleotides read TGTGCCAGCAGTTGGACTGCAGGGCTTCGGGAGACCCAGTACTTC.

This clonotype showed up many times. The chain recombines TRBV5-6 with TRBJ1-1; TRBD1 matches at 7 bases. J gave up 5 bases and V 4 bases, and 5 bases lay outside the gene matches. The CDR3 covers 13 residues. Germline V lookup: CDR1 SGHDT, CDR2 YYEEEE. The CDR3 is CASSVQGLTEAFF. The CDR3 DNA is TGTGCCAGCAGCGTACAGGGGTTGACTGAAGCTTTCTTT.

This clonotype has ten or more counts. The V and J genes are TRBV4-1 and TRBJ1-5; D is unclear. The CDR3 runs 15 residues. Between the trimmed V and J ends, which lost 1 base and 3 bases, there was a span of 10 bases. Germline CDR1 and CDR2: MGHRA and YSYEKL. CDR3 DNA: TGCGCCAGCAGCCAAGTGTTTGGTAACAATCAGCCCCAGCATTTT. The encoded protein is CASSQVFGNNQPQHF.

The table lists this clonotype with many counts. The chain carries TRBV5-1 and TRBJ2-1, with TRBD2 matching 9 bases. The CDR3 is 16 amino acids. CDR1 is SGHRS, CDR2 YFSETQ, per germline. V was pared by 5 bases and J by 8 bases, with 14 bases of the junction left unmatched. Here the CDR3 DNA reads TGCGCCAGCAGATTTGATCTTGGCGGGGGGGCAGATGAGCAGTTCTTC. This translates into CASRFDLGGGADEQFF.

This clonotype was detected a few times. The V call is TRBV4-2, the J call TRBJ1-2; no clear D gene. Trimming stripped 0 bases from V and 5 bases from J, with 10 bases between. The CDR3 contains 14 residues. Germline V CDR1 and CDR2: LGHNA, YNFKEQ. CDR3 DNA: TGTGCCAGCAGCCAAGATCGATTCGCATATGGCTACACCTTC. It translates to CASSQDRFAYGYTF.

V is TRBV7-2 and J is TRBJ2-7; D is ambiguous. The V gene's germline CDR1 is SGHTA and CDR2 FQGNSA. Trimming took 3 bases from V and 2 from J, leaving 14 bases between them. CDR3 length: 15 amino acids. CDR3 loop: CASSFGLASTYEQYF. CDR3 DNA: TGTGCCAGCAGCTTTGGGCTTGCGTCGACCTACGAGCAGTACTTC.

This clonotype was seen at least ten times. This sequence joins TRBV7-8 and TRBJ2-7; 7 nucleotides agree with TRBD1. Germline V gene data show CDR1 as SGHVS and CDR2 as FQNEAQ. The CDR3 contains 14 residues. Trimming at V came to 0 bases and at J to 2 bases, leaving 1 base not matched to a gene. The chain's CDR3 is CASSLAGTAYEQYF. In DNA, the CDR3 is TGTGCCAGCAGCTTAGCCGGGACAGCCTACGAGCAGTACTTC.

This clonotype occurred many times. The V and J genes are TRBV7-9 and TRBJ2-3; possible D gene TRBD1, 6 bases. Trimming took 5 bases from V and 2 from J, leaving 17 bases between them. There are 16 residues in the CDR3. Per germline, CDR1 SEHNR and CDR2 FQNEAQ (reference sequence). The CDR3 protein is CASSPTDDRYTDTQYF. Written as DNA, the CDR3 is TGTGCCAGCAGCCCGACAGACGACAGGTACACAGATACGCAGTATTTT. Complete variable domain (other parts from reference TRBV7-9 and TRBJ2-3): DTGVSQNPRHKITKRGQNVTFRCDPISEHNRLYWYRQTLGQGPEFLTYFQNEAQLEKSRLLSDRFSAERPKGSFSTLEIQRTEQGDSAMYLCASSPTDDRYTDTQYFGPGTRLTVL.